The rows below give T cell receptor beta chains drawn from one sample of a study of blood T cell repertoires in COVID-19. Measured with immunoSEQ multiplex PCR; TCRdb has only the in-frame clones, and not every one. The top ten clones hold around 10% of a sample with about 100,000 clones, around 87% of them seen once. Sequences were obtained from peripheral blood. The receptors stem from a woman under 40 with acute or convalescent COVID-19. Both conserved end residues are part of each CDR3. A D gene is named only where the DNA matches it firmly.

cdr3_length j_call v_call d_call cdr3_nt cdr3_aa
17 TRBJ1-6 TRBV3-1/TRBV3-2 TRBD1 TGTGCCAGCAGCCAAGAGCGGTTGGGACAGGGCAGAATCCCCCTCCACTTT CASSQERLGQGRIPLHF
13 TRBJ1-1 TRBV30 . TGTGCCTGGACAGGGTCTATGAACACTGAAGCTTTCTTT CAWTGSMNTEAFF
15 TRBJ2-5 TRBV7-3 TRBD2 TGTGCCAGCAGCTTACGCGGGGGGAAAGGAGAGACCCAGTACTTC CASSLRGGKGETQYF
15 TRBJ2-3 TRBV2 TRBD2 TGTGCCAGCAGCGAGAGGCGGGGGGCAGGAGATACGCAGTATTTT CASSERRGAGDTQYF
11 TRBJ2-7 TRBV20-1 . TGCAGTGCTAGCAAGGGGCGCGAGCAGTACTTC CSASKGREQYF
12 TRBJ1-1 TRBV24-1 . TGTGCCACCAGTGATTTCTTAACAGAAACTTTCTTT CATSDFLTETFF
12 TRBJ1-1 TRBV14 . TGTGCCAGCAGCCAATCAGGAATTGAAGCTTTCTTT CASSQSGIEAFF
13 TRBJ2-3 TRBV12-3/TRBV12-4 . TGTGCCAGCAGTCCGGAGACTAGAAGTTCGCAGTATTTT CASSPETRSSQYF
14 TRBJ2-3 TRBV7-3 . TGTGCCAGCAGCATTAACACAGGCACAGATACGCAGTATTTT CASSINTGTDTQYF
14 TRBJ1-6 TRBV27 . TGTGCCAGCAGTTTAACCGGACAGTTCGTCACCCTCCACTTT CASSLTGQFVTLHF
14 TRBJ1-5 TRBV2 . TGTGCCAGCAGTGAAGCCGGACAGAATCAGCCCCAGCATTTT CASSEAGQNQPQHF
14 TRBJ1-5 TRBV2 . TGTGCCAGCAGTGGAAGGGGCAGCAATCAGCCCCAGCATTTT CASSGRGSNQPQHF
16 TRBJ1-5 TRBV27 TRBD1 TGTGCCAGCAAGGTGACAGGGGCTATGGGCAATCAGCCCCAGCATTTT CASKVTGAMGNQPQHF
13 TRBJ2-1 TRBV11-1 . TGTGCCAGCAGCCGGGAGAACTACAATGAGCAGTTCTTC CASSRENYNEQFF
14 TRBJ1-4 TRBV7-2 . TGTGCCAGCAGCTTAGGGACACGTTATGAAAAACTGTTTTTT CASSLGTRYEKLFF
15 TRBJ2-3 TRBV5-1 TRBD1 TGCGCCAGCAGTTTCGGACAGGGACTCTCCGATACGCAGTATTTT CASSFGQGLSDTQYF
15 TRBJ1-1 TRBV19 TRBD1 TGTGCCAGTAGGGACTCCGGGACAGGGGGAACTGAAGCTTTCTTT CASRDSGTGGTEAFF
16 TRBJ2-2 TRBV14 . TGTGCCAGCAGCCACCTTGGGGGGGCGCACACCGGGGAGCTGTTTTTT CASSHLGGAHTGELFF
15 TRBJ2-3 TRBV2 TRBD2 TGTGCCAGCAGTCTAGCGGGGGGGGGCACAGATACGCAGTATTTT CASSLAGGGTDTQYF
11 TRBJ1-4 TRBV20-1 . TGCAGTGCACAGGTCGTGGAAAAACTGTTTTTT CSAQVVEKLFF
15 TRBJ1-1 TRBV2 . TGTGCCAGCTACCCTAGGGACAAAGGTGACACTGAAGCTTTCTTT CASYPRDKGDTEAFF
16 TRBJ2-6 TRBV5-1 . TGCGCCAGCAGCTGGGACTCCGACTCTGGGGCCAACGTCCTGACTTTC CASSWDSDSGANVLTF
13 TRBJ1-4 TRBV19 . TGTGCCAGTAGTATCTGGAGTAATGAAAAACTGTTTTTT CASSIWSNEKLFF
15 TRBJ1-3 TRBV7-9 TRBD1 TGTGCCAGCAGCACCCAGGGGGCAGGCGGAAACACCATATATTTT CASSTQGAGGNTIYF
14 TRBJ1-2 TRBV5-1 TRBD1 TGCGCCAGCAGTAAGGACAGGCGTAACTATGGCTACACCTTC CASSKDRRNYGYTF
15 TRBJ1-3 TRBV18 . TGTGCCAGCTCTACAGGGACTACGTCTGGAAACACCATATATTTT CASSTGTTSGNTIYF
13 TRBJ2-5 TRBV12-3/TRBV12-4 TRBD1 TGTGCCAGCGGGACAGTATTGGAAGAGACCCAGTACTTC CASGTVLEETQYF
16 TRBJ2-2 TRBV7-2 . TGTGCCAGCAGCCCTCAGATCTCCCTGAACACCGGGGAGCTGTTTTTT CASSPQISLNTGELFF
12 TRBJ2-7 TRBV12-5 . TGTGCTAGTGGTTTGGCCCTGTACGAGCAGTACTTC CASGLALYEQYF